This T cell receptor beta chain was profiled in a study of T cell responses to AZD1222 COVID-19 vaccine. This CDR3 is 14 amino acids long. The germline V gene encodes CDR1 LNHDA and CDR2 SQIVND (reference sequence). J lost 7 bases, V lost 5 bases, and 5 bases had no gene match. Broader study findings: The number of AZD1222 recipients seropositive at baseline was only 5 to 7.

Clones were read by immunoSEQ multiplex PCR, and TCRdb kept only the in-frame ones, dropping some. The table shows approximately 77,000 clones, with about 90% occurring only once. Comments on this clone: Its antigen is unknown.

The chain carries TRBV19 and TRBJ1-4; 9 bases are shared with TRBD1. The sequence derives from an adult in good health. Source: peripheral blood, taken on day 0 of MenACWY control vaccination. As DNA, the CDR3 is TGTGCCAGTAGTTGGGACAGGGAAGCTGAAAAACTGTTTTTT. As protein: CASSWDREAEKLFF.